What follows are 17 T cell receptor beta chains derived from one specimen sequenced in a study of shared clonotypes between healthy human individuals. Positive CCR7 selection of CD45RO-negative cells yielded the naive CD8 cells, and terminally differentiated effector memory CD45RA+ cells were excluded. Assay used: immunoSEQ multiplex PCR; TCRdb lists only in-frame clones, some missing. The sample holds around 1,900,000 clones, 93% seen once. Sequencing was done on a sample of naive CD8+ T cells from PBMCs. These receptors originate from a man between 18 and 35 years old in good health. Some clones in this sample may be carry-over from other donors' samples.

In its sample, this clone was seen once. The chain carries TRBV6-1 and TRBJ2-7; 8 bases line up with TRBD2. The CDR3 consists of 16 residues. The trim removed 0 bases at V and 4 bases at J, leaving 8 bases unmatched. The germline V gene has CDR1 MNHNS and CDR2 SASEGT. CDR3 region: CASSEAPGLGEYEQYF. The CDR3 coding sequence is TGTGCCAGCAGTGAAGCGCCGGGACTAGGCGAGTACGAGCAGTACTTC.

Turning to this clone: At the DNA level, this CDR3 is encoded by other sequences in the same sample as well. J is TRBJ2-7 and V is TRBV29-1; 9 bases are shared with TRBD1. CDR3 length equals 15 residues. The germline V gene has CDR1 SQVTM and CDR2 ANQGSEA. Unmatched junction bases numbered 10, after V lost 6 bases and J lost 1 base. This CDR3 reads CSVGVSDRGSYEQYF. CDR3 in DNA: TGCAGCGTCGGGGTTTCGGACAGGGGTTCCTACGAGCAGTACTTC.

The CDR3 spells CASSLSGEYYEQYF. The CDR3 DNA reads TGTGCCAGCAGTTTATCAGGGGAGTACTACGAGCAGTACTTC. This sequence joins TRBV27 and TRBJ2-7; D might be TRBD1 or TRBD2, each matching 5 bases. Germline assignment: CDR1 MNHEY and CDR2 SMNVEV (reference sequence). Trimming left V 0 bases short and J 3 bases short, with 9 bases between. This CDR3 spans 14 amino acids.

The J gene is TRBJ2-1, the V gene TRBV5-8, with 11 bases matching TRBD2. Germline loops: CDR1 SGHTS, CDR2 YDEGEE. The CDR3 is 15 amino acids. Trimming at V came to 4 bases and at J to 6 bases, leaving 6 bases not matched to a gene. The CDR3 DNA reads as TGTGCCAGCAGCATCACTAGCGGGAGTCGCAATGAGCAGTTCTTC. Translating gives CASSITSGSRNEQFF.

This clone was detected only a few times. The rearrangement links TRBV5-6 to TRBJ2-7; no definite D call. From germline, CDR1 is SGHDT and CDR2 YYEEEE. CDR3 size: 11 residues. The V end was cut by 4 bases, the J end by 5 bases, with 7 bases between. CDR3 coding DNA: TGTGCCAGCAGCGAACAGAACGAGCAGTACTTC. It codes for CASSEQNEQYF.

This chain uses TRBV14 with TRBJ2-4, with D perhaps being TRBD1 or TRBD2 (5 bases each). V was shortened by 3 bases and J by 3 bases, with 9 bases between the two germline ends. CDR1 is SGHDN and CDR2 is FVKESK in the germline V gene. This CDR3 is 14 amino acids long. Here the CDR3 reads CASSHRGGKNIQYF. As DNA, the CDR3 is TGTGCCAGCAGCCATCGTGGGGGCAAAAACATTCAGTACTTC.

The chain links TRBV11-3 to TRBJ2-4; weak D call: TRBD1 (6 bases). CDR3 size: 13 residues. V gave up 1 base and J gave up 6 bases, with 7 bases separating them. CDR1 is SGHNT, CDR2 YENEEA, per germline. Written as DNA, the CDR3 is TGTGCCAGCAGCTTAGCAGGGGCAAACATTCAGTACTTC. As protein: CASSLAGANIQYF.

This chain joins TRBV29-1 and TRBJ2-7; TRBD2 aligns across 7 bases. Unmatched junction bases numbered 13, after V lost 6 bases and J lost 2 bases. Germline-derived CDR1 and CDR2 are SQVTM and ANQGSEA. CDR3 length: 15 residues. CDR3 residues: CSVGGVRDRPYEQYF. The DNA of the CDR3 is TGCAGCGTGGGGGGGGTCCGGGATCGTCCCTACGAGCAGTACTTC.

This clone occurred once. The rearrangement links TRBV19 to TRBJ1-1; no clear D gene. CDR1 LNHDA and CDR2 SQIVND come from the germline V gene (reference sequence). V was clipped by 5 bases and J by 0 bases, with 19 bases between them. The CDR3 has 17 amino acids. CDR3 DNA sequence: TGTGCCAGTAGTGCCTTCTTAAGGCCTTCCATGAACACTGAAGCTTTCTTT. Its translation: CASSAFLRPSMNTEAFF.

The rearrangement links TRBV2 to TRBJ2-2; D perhaps matches TRBD2 (5 bases). This CDR3 comprises 17 residues. The germline CDR1 and CDR2 sequences are SNHLY and FYNNEI. V lost 3 bases to trimming and J lost 0 bases, with 14 bases between them. CDR3 residues: CASSDLSSKPNTGELFF. CDR3 sequence (DNA): TGTGCCAGCAGTGATCTATCTAGCAAACCGAACACCGGGGAGCTGTTTTTT. The whole variable domain, filled in from reference TRBV2 and TRBJ2-2, reads EPEVTQTPSHQVTQMGQEVILRCVPISNHLYFYWYRQILGQKVEFLVSFYNNEISEKSEIFDDQFSVERPDGSNFTLKIRSTKLEDSAMYFCASSDLSSKPNTGELFFGEGSRLTVL.

This sequence joins TRBV27 and TRBJ2-4; D is uncertain. Between the trimmed V and J ends, which lost 0 bases and 5 bases, there was a span of 8 bases. The CDR3 is made up of 14 amino acids. Germline V CDR1 and CDR2: MNHEY, SMNVEV (reference sequence). The CDR3 spells CASSLSHPQNIQYF. The CDR3 DNA reads as TGTGCCAGCAGTTTATCCCACCCCCAAAACATTCAGTACTTC.

The chain joins TRBV15 to TRBJ2-7; TRBD2 matches 7 bases. V lost 5 bases and J lost 2; bases outside the gene matches: 15. The germline V gene has CDR1 LNHNV and CDR2 YYDKDF (reference sequence). This CDR3 is built from 17 residues. The CDR3 DNA is TGTGCCACCAGCTCCCAAAACCTTCTAGCGGATACCTACGAGCAGTACTTC. It translates to CATSSQNLLADTYEQYF.

The chain links TRBV6-5 to TRBJ2-5; 10 bases line up with TRBD1. Germline CDR1 reads MNHEY; CDR2 reads SVGAGI. This CDR3 is built from 15 residues. J was trimmed by 4 bases and V by 6 bases; bases with no gene match: 8. The CDR3 spells CASRLGQGRGETQYF. CDR3 coding DNA: TGTGCCAGCAGACTGGGACAGGGGAGAGGAGAGACCCAGTACTTC.

A note on this clone: A junction boundary mismatches the germline segment, possibly from a read error. V usage is TRBV6-5 and J usage is TRBJ2-2, with TRBD2 matching 9 bases. There are 15 residues in the CDR3. The V gene's germline CDR1 is MNHEY and CDR2 SVGAGI. The DNA of the CDR3 is TGTGCCACCAGTTCCCGCGGGAGGGGGTCCGGGGAGCTGTTTTTT. Translated, it gives CATSSRGRGSGELFF.

The chain has TRBV7-3 and TRBJ1-1; D uncertain. Trimming took off 0 bases at V and 4 bases at J, with 9 bases between the two ends. This CDR3 contains 14 residues. Germline V lookup: CDR1 SGHTA, CDR2 FQGTGA. The CDR3 is CASSLTPLSTEAFF. The DNA of the CDR3 is TGTGCCAGCAGCTTAACGCCCTTGAGCACTGAAGCTTTCTTT.

CDR3 coding DNA: TGTGCCAGCAGCTTTTTAGACAAAAGCTATGGCTACACCTTC. This translates into CASSFLDKSYGYTF. The chain is built from TRBV5-8 and TRBJ1-2; D remains ambiguous. Deletions cut 2 bases from V and 4 bases from J, with 12 bases between. The CDR3 loop spans 14 amino acids. The germline V gene has CDR1 SGHTS and CDR2 YDEGEE.

Remarks on this clone: One junction end disagrees with the germline gene, perhaps due to a read error. This chain uses TRBV7-3 with TRBJ1-1, with 7 bases fitting TRBD1. Per germline, CDR1 SGHTA and CDR2 FQGTGA. This CDR3 is 17 amino acids long. The CDR3 here is CASSLTGAEHMNTEAFF. CDR3 DNA sequence: TGTGCCAGCAGCCTAACAGGGGCGGAGCACATGAACACTGAAGCTTTCTTT.